This entry features one TCR beta chain sequence. These data are taken from a study of blood T cell repertoires in COVID-19. Across the whole study: Samples came from the United States, Italy and Spain, spanning acute and convalescent COVID-19.

Generated by immunoSEQ multiplex PCR, the TCRdb table keeps only in-frame clones and is missing some. The sample records around 130,000 clones, around 83% being singletons. Participants' own reports of clinical history determined their cohort assignment. Recovered Cohort 3 donors showed two negative PCRs, clearance, or symptom resolution. V was clipped by 1 base and J by 7 bases, with 7 bases between them. The CDR3 totals 12 residues. Germline assignment: CDR1 MDHEN and CDR2 SYDVKM. Sequencing was performed on PBMCs or T cells enriched from blood (not recorded which). The genes are TRBV28 and TRBJ1-2; D perhaps matches TRBD1 (5 bases). The receptor comes from a man aged 25 to 40 who had recovered from COVID-19. CDR3 nucleotides: TGTGCCAGCAGTTTATCAGGGTTTGGCTACACCTTC. Translated: CASSLSGFGYTF.